A selection of T cell receptor beta chains follows, all from one sample in a study of blood T cell repertoires in COVID-19. The method was immunoSEQ multiplex PCR; TCRdb's version includes in-frame clones alone and lacks a portion of them. Altogether 110,000 to 150,000 clones are present, 80% to 90% being singletons, with the ten largest covering around 4.5%. The source material was PBMCs or T cells enriched from blood (not recorded which). These receptors were collected from a man in his fifties who had recovered from COVID-19. CDR3s include the opening cysteine and the closing phenylalanine or tryptophan. Each record gives: D gene, clone size, J gene, V gene, CDR3 DNA, CDR3 protein. D genes are given only for firm matches. Rows may omit the clone size; those that give it use once, few, many or a size class.

- - TRBJ1-2 TRBV9 TGTGCCAGCAGCAAGGGGCATCTTGACTATGGCTACACCTTC CASSKGHLDYGYTF
- - TRBJ1-4 TRBV25-1 TGTGCCAGCAGTGACGGGGAGCTTAATGAAAAACTGTTTTTT CASSDGELNEKLFF
- few TRBJ1-1 TRBV11-2 TGTGCCAGCAGCTTCAGGGGTCTGGACACTGAAGCTTTCTTT CASSFRGLDTEAFF
TRBD1 - TRBJ2-7 TRBV2 TGTGCCAGCATTCGGGACAGGGGGCTAGACGAGCAGTACTTC CASIRDRGLDEQYF
- - TRBJ1-1 TRBV5-1 TGCGCCAGCAGCTTAATCCCCCGGCAGGGGAACACTGAAGCTTTCTTT CASSLIPRQGNTEAFF
TRBD1 - TRBJ1-2 TRBV11-2 TGTGCCAGCAGCTTAGGGACAGGCTATGGCTACACCTTC CASSLGTGYGYTF
- once TRBJ2-2 TRBV28 TGTGCCAGCAGTTTTGGGGGGTACTCGAACACCGGGGAGCTGTTTTTT CASSFGGYSNTGELFF
TRBD1 - TRBJ1-3 TRBV5-1 TGCGCCAGCAGCTTGGGGACAGGGGCAAACACCATATATTTT CASSLGTGANTIYF
- - TRBJ1-1 TRBV7-2 TGTGCCAGCAGCTTAGTAGGGGGGGGCACTGAAGCTTTCTTT CASSLVGGGTEAFF
- - TRBJ1-5 TRBV19 TGTGCCAGTAGTACGGGGAATCAGCCCCAGCATTTT CASSTGNQPQHF
TRBD2 - TRBJ2-7 TRBV6-5 TGTGCCAGCAGTCCCGGGACTAGCGCGACCTACGAGCAGTACTTC CASSPGTSATYEQYF
- - TRBJ1-4 TRBV6-1 TGTGCCAGCAGTGAAAAGTCTAGAACAACTAATGAAAAACTGTTTTTT CASSEKSRTTNEKLFF
- - TRBJ1-3 TRBV2 TGTGCCAGCAGGGTGGCGGGGGACACCATATATTTT CASRVAGDTIYF
- - TRBJ1-1 TRBV4-1 TGCGCCAGCAGCCAATCCAAAAACACTGAAGCTTTCTTT CASSQSKNTEAFF
TRBD1 - TRBJ2-7 TRBV14 TGTGCCAGCAGCCCCCGGGACAGACTCTACGAGCAGTACTTC CASSPRDRLYEQYF
- - TRBJ2-2 TRBV5-4 TGTGCCAGCAGCGGATATGCAGGGGCCAAAACCGGGGAGCTGTTTTTT CASSGYAGAKTGELFF
TRBD1 - TRBJ1-2 TRBV6-5 TGTGCCAGCAGCACGGGAGGGGGCGGCTACACCTTC CASSTGGGGYTF